Sequencing of this T cell receptor (beta chain) was carried out in a study of spatial heterogeneity in lung cancer. The time point denotes: sample taken at primary tumor resection. A unique molecular identifier was carried by every single TCR cDNA molecule. TCRdb recomputed calls from the 5' RACE reads with MiXCR, one row per CDR3 protein. Of about 42,000 distinct CDR3 sequences listed, about 6.8% were seen once; the top ten hold about 40%. This clonotype appeared many times. The CDR3 consists of 18 residues. Germline values: CDR1 DFQATT, CDR2 SNEGSKA (reference sequence). The V gene end was trimmed by 4 bases and the J gene end by 5 bases; junction bases not matched to a gene: 16.

V gene TRBV20-1 combines with J gene TRBJ2-7, with TRBD2 matching 14 bases. The sequence derives from a female donor with early-stage non-small cell lung cancer. The sequencing used PBMCs, collected at surgery. CDR3 sequence (DNA): TGCAGTGCTACCCTGCCCGGGACTAGCGGGGGTTGGGGCCACGAGCAGTACTTC. Residues: CSATLPGTSGGWGHEQYF.